This T cell receptor (beta chain) came from a study of identical twins (dated by TCRdb to 2016 to 2017). As for the study more broadly: The study deep-sequenced TCR alpha and beta repertoires from monozygotic twins, unrelated adults of various ages and cord blood to test whether fetal clonotypes persist. To rule out contamination, replicate twin experiments were performed at different times with different library preparation protocols. Overall results and qualifications from the work: The excess sharing between twins in beta out-of-frame sequences was weaker because fewer shared sequences reduced the signal-to-noise ratio. Compared with coincidental sharing between unrelated individuals, out-of-frame TCR alpha sequences shared between twins had an excess of sequences with low generation probability. Recombination models systematically underestimated out-of-frame TCR alpha sharing in monozygotic twins but agreed with sharing between unrelated individuals. Zero-insertion analyses could be partly confounded by invariant T cells such as MAIT and iNKT, though diverse VJ usage argued against such confounding for most clonotypes. Conclusions relied on cross-sectional statistical analysis, since the same donors could not be followed over many years. Abundant cord blood beta clonotypes carried fewer insertions; young adult naive repertoires showed a weaker similar trend, while memory repertoires showed none.

Only healthy Caucasian donors were included. Three pairs of female monozygotic twins, all aged roughly 18 to 29 years, made up the twin cohort. Positive isolation kits from Invitrogen were used to isolate CD4+ and CD8+ T cell populations. Many counts were recorded for this clonotype. Its antigen is not yet known. Per-base quality was not reported, and no clone a single base away is much larger than it. Receptor libraries were prepared by 5' RACE. The sequencer listed for this sample is Illumina HiSeq 2000. Template switching added a universal primer binding site, and the final cDNA carried a unique molecular identifier that allowed TCR cDNA molecules to be counted accurately. First-strand cDNA for TCR alpha and beta chains was synthesized from specific primers in the conserved constant-segment region. To control for contamination, every cDNA library was double barcoded, receiving both a SMART-Mk sample barcode and Illumina barcodes. TruSeq adapter sequences and Illumina sample barcodes were added in two successive PCR steps. The TCR alpha and beta cDNA libraries were sequenced on the Illumina HiSeq platform using custom primers. The authors' analysis ran thus. Unique molecular identifiers were extracted from raw reads with MiGEC, and CDR3 positions were determined with MiXCR. For each individual, recombination models were inferred using an EM algorithm with the repgenHMM and IGoR tools. Shared clonotype analysis was performed with the tcR package in R, normalizing sharing by the product of cloneset sizes. Out-of-frame nonproductive sequences were analyzed to study raw recombination free of thymic and clonal selection effects. TCRdb took the public reads, trimmed them with fastp at Q25, ran MiXCR for clone calling and kept in-frame beta chains. One record per CDR3 amino acid sequence lists the most common genes and DNA. For this entry, the V and J calls and clone size follow TCRdb and not the study's own pipeline. The table for this sample lists around 530,000 distinct CDR3 sequences; approximately 16% of them were counted only once. The top ten hold around 0.4% of the sample.

For CDR1 and CDR2, the germline V gene lists SQVTM and ANQGSEA. The cysteine opens and the phenylalanine closes a CDR3 of 12 amino acids. CDR3 DNA is the only sequence kept; it has 36 bases, read in frame from the first base. Relative to germline, V is 5 bases shorter and J is 4 bases shorter, with 10 bases between their ends. These sequences were also reported in another study, on yellow fever vaccine responses in identical twins. The second study's authors report: The authors reported that the T cell response to vaccination in identical twins appeared partly convergent and partly personalized. In the study, vaccine-responding T cell clones were precisely tracked in identical twins.

This clonotype was obtained from a young woman in good health. Sequenced input: CD4+ T cells sorted from blood. The sequence is built from TRBV29-1 and TRBJ2-3; the D gene identity is not certain. In nucleotides, the sequence is TGCAGCGTTTCCGGACGCCCAGATACGCAGTATTTT. Its coded protein is CSVSGRPDTQYF.